This section outlines one TCR beta chain sequence together with its context. Germline-derived CDR1 and CDR2 are ENHRY and SYGVKD. V was clipped by 4 bases and J by 8 bases; unmatched bases: 9. This CDR3 has 15 residues. This PCR relied on a set of 60 Vbeta primers and 13 Jbeta primers. The table came from immunoSEQ multiplex PCR; TCRdb's copy has only in-frame clones and leaves some out. The repertoire includes approximately 110,000 clones, about three quarters of them detected once, and about 9.1% sits in the top ten. This sample is part of a study of cytomegalovirus exposure and HLA in healthy donors.

The sequenced material came from PBMCs. This sequence was found in a woman in her thirties or forties in good health and CMV-seropositive. The rearrangement uses TRBV10-3 and TRBJ1-5, with 9 bases lining up with TRBD1. The CDR3: CAISGGQGFDKPQHF. Written as DNA, the CDR3 is TGTGCCATCAGTGGGGGACAGGGCTTTGATAAGCCCCAGCATTTT.